The rows below give T cell receptor beta chains drawn from one sample of a study of blood T cell repertoires in COVID-19. Only in-frame clones appear in the TCRdb table, and some are missing; sequencing was by immunoSEQ multiplex PCR. The sample contains around 150,000 clones, 75% to 90% of which appear only once. Sequencing was carried out using peripheral blood. The receptors stem from a man aged 70 or older with acute or convalescent COVID-19. The CDR3 runs from the conserved cysteine through the conserved F or W. D genes are given only for firm matches. Clone size appears in some rows only: once, few, many, or a class for an expanded clone.

TRBJ1-3 | - | TRBV9 | - | CASSASSGSTLHSGNTIYF | TGTGCCAGCAGCGCCTCGTCGGGAAGTACTCTACACTCTGGAAACACCATATATTTT
TRBJ2-4 | - | TRBV23-1 | - | CASNPPGDKNIQYF | TGCGCCAGCAACCCCCCGGGGGACAAAAACATTCAGTACTTC
TRBJ1-1 | - | TRBV19 | - | CASSSDMVLGSEAFF | TGTGCCAGTAGTTCGGACATGGTCCTCGGGTCTGAAGCTTTCTTT
TRBJ2-1 | - | TRBV4-1 | - | CASSQDAHPGEQFF | TGCGCCAGCAGCCAAGATGCTCATCCGGGGGAGCAGTTCTTC
TRBJ1-5 | - | TRBV2 | TRBD1 | CASSEEPTGISQHF | TGTGCCAGCAGTGAAGAGCCGACAGGGATTTCCCAGCATTTT
TRBJ2-3 | - | TRBV7-3 | - | CASSLTSSTDTQYF | TGTGCCAGCAGCTTAACTAGCTCCACAGATACGCAGTATTTT
TRBJ2-1 | - | TRBV5-1 | TRBD1 | CASSLVVGQGSHEQFF | TGCGCCAGCAGCTTGGTAGTGGGACAGGGGTCTCATGAGCAGTTCTTC
TRBJ2-2 | - | TRBV11-2 | - | CASSRAARGDTGELFF | TGTGCCAGCAGCCGGGCTGCCAGGGGGGATACCGGGGAGCTGTTTTTT
TRBJ1-2 | once | TRBV29-1 | - | CSAHREGNYGYTF | TGCAGCGCCCACCGGGAGGGGAACTATGGCTACACCTTC
TRBJ1-1 | - | TRBV18 | - | CASSPPWAQGIKGTEAFF | TGTGCCAGCTCACCCCCATGGGCCCAGGGGATAAAGGGGACTGAAGCTTTCTTT
TRBJ1-2 | - | TRBV27 | - | CASSPTTTSGYTF | TGTGCCAGCAGTCCCACTACAACGAGTGGCTACACCTTC